The entry below describes one TCR beta chain. J lost 1 base, V lost 10 bases, and 16 bases had no gene match. The CDR3 contains 18 residues. Germline V gene data show CDR1 as ENHRY and CDR2 as SYGVKD. This specimen belongs to a study of cytomegalovirus exposure and HLA in healthy donors. Amplification used 60 Vbeta primers and 13 Jbeta primers. Clones were sequenced by immunoSEQ multiplex PCR, and TCRdb holds only the in-frame ones, with some missing. The top ten hold 6.2% of the sample, which has tens of thousands of clones, 60% to 80% seen once. This chain links TRBV10-3 with TRBJ2-7; 13 nucleotides align to TRBD2. Sequencing used PBMCs. The source of this sequence is a woman in her fifties or sixties in good health and CMV-seropositive. The DNA for the CDR3 is TGTGCCACCCCCCGAAACCTGACTAGCGGGAGGTCGTCCTACGAGCAGTACTTC. Translating gives CATPRNLTSGRSSYEQYF.